Shown below are 23 T cell receptor beta chains from a single sample sequenced in a study of identical twins (dated by TCRdb to about 2016). Libraries were constructed by 5' RACE. Sequencing was carried out with an Illumina HiSeq 2000. TCRdb reprocessed the public reads (quality trimming at Q25 with fastp, clone calling with MiXCR) and kept in-frame beta chains. Merged by CDR3 protein, the rows form single entries marked with the most common genes and DNA. The sample table contains some 570,000 distinct CDR3 sequences; only one count was recorded for 20% to 25% of them. The ten biggest clones cover about 0.48% of the sample. The sample was also linked to a second study, of yellow fever vaccine responses in identical twins.

Input material: CD4+ T cells sorted from blood. These TCRs come from a woman in her late teens or twenties in good health.

The chain combines TRBV29-1 with TRBJ2-3; the D is unclear. Trimming cost V 7 bases and J 0 bases, with 11 bases left between them. This CDR3 is 13 amino acids long. Germline V gene lookup returns CDR1 SQVTM and CDR2 ANQGSEA. In DNA, the CDR3 is TGCAGCGCCGGACGGTTAAGCACAGATACGCAGTATTTT. The encoded protein is CSAGRLSTDTQYF.

The rearrangement joins TRBV5-5 to TRBJ2-7; D is perhaps TRBD2 (5 bases). Germline lookup yields CDR1 SGHKS and CDR2 YYEKEE (reference sequence). V lost 0 bases to trimming and J lost 2 bases, with 9 bases between them. CDR3 length: 14 amino acids. The CDR3 sequence: CASSLARGPYEQYF. The CDR3 nucleotides are TGTGCCAGCAGCTTGGCACGGGGTCCCTACGAGCAGTACTTC.

J is TRBJ2-1 and V is TRBV3-1; 7 bases agree with TRBD2. The J segment lost 4 bases and the V segment lost 4 bases, leaving 10 bases of the junction unmatched. This CDR3 spans 16 amino acids. Germline V lookup: CDR1 LGHDT, CDR2 YNNKEL (reference sequence). CDR3 in amino acids: CASSPLVGGLYNEQFF. For the CDR3, the DNA is TGTGCCAGCAGCCCTCTGGTGGGAGGGTTGTACAATGAGCAGTTCTTC.

V is TRBV5-1 and J is TRBJ1-4; 7 bases are shared with TRBD1. Looked up from germline, CDR1 is SGHRS and CDR2 is YFSETQ. V dropped 7 bases and J dropped 3; count of bases not matched to a gene: 12. The CDR3 has 16 amino acids. The CDR3 sequence: CASHGQGGTSNEKLFF. Written as DNA, the CDR3 is TGCGCCAGCCACGGCCAGGGGGGGACCTCTAATGAAAAACTGTTTTTT.

This chain uses TRBV10-3 with TRBJ2-5; 7 bases match TRBD1. The trim removed 2 bases at V and 3 bases at J, leaving 3 bases unmatched. CDR3 length: 14 residues. CDR1 and CDR2 from the germline V gene are ENHRY and SYGVKD. The CDR3 DNA follows: TGTGCCATCAGTGAGGGTCAGGGGGAAGAGACCCAGTACTTC. Translating gives CAISEGQGEETQYF.

The chain uses TRBV19 and TRBJ1-1; D is undetermined. Germline assignment: CDR1 LNHDA and CDR2 SQIVND (reference sequence). V gave up 3 bases and J gave up 2 bases, with 10 bases separating them. The CDR3 has 14 amino acids. The CDR3 DNA is TGTGCCAGTAGTATTTACGGCGTTAACACTGAAGCTTTCTTT. This sequence encodes CASSIYGVNTEAFF.

This chain connects TRBV6-2 or TRBV6-3 to TRBJ2-3; 10 bases are a match to TRBD2. The V segment lost 5 bases and the J segment 1 base; nucleotides outside the gene matches: 6. The CDR3 spans 16 residues. Germline V CDR1 and CDR2: MNHEY, SVGEGT. CDR3 residues: CASSLGLAPRTDTQYF. In nucleotides, the CDR3 is TGTGCCAGCAGTCTGGGACTAGCGCCTCGCACAGATACGCAGTATTTT.

This clonotype turned up a few times. The chain recombines TRBV4-2 with TRBJ2-1; 13 bases align to TRBD2. V shed 3 bases and J 5 bases; nucleotides not matched to a gene: 7. CDR1 is LGHNA, CDR2 YNFKEQ, per germline. The CDR3 has 17 amino acids. CDR3 amino acids: CASSHEMGLAGNNEQFF. DNA of the CDR3: TGTGCCAGCAGCCACGAAATGGGACTAGCGGGGAACAATGAGCAGTTCTTC.

This clonotype has a handful of counts. The chain uses TRBV2 and TRBJ2-1, with 9 bases that match TRBD2. From germline, CDR1 is SNHLY and CDR2 FYNNEI. The CDR3 is made up of 15 amino acids. V was pared by 7 bases and J by 4 bases, with 8 bases of the junction left unmatched. The CDR3 reads CASKTAGGAYNEQFF. The CDR3 DNA reads TGTGCCAGCAAGACAGCGGGAGGAGCGTACAATGAGCAGTTCTTC. Supplemented by reference TRBV2 and TRBJ2-1, the full variable domain reads EPEVTQTPSHQVTQMGQEVILRCVPISNHLYFYWYRQILGQKVEFLVSFYNNEISEKSEIFDDQFSVERPDGSNFTLKIRSTKLEDSAMYFCASKTAGGAYNEQFFGPGTRLTVL.

This clonotype was seen a handful of times. The chain combines TRBV12-3 or TRBV12-4 with TRBJ2-2, with D tentatively TRBD1 (6 bases). This CDR3 is built from 16 residues. The ends were cut back, 5 bases at V and 3 bases at J, with 16 bases in the middle. DNA for the CDR3: TGTGCCAGCAGTCCTCTAGGCAGGGGTGACACCGGGGAGCTGTTTTTT. It encodes CASSPLGRGDTGELFF.

This clonotype has more than one count but fewer than ten. The chain is built from TRBV28 and TRBJ2-1; TRBD2 might be the D (5 bases). Germline CDR1 reads MDHEN; CDR2 reads SYDVKM. This CDR3 region has 14 residues. The V end lost 5 bases, the J end lost 6 bases, and 14 bases lay between the germline ends. CDR3 nucleotide sequence: TGTGCCAGCAGTCTACAAACTAGTGCCAATGAGCAGTTCTTC. It codes for CASSLQTSANEQFF.

The chain joins TRBV20-1 to TRBJ2-3; 8 bases agree with TRBD2. V trimming: 6 bases; J trimming: 4 bases; junction bases outside the gene matches: 12. This CDR3 has 15 residues. The germline CDR1 and CDR2 sequences are DFQATT and SNEGSKA (reference sequence). CDR3 bases: TGCAGTGCCCGGGGCGCGGGGGGTCTCGCAGATACGCAGTATTTT. This gives the protein CSARGAGGLADTQYF.

Worth noting for this clonotype: An end of the junction does not agree with germline; a read error may underlie this. The chain has TRBV3-1 and TRBJ2-3, with 15 bases identical to TRBD2. CDR3 length: 19 residues. Germline loops: CDR1 LGHDT, CDR2 YNNKEL (reference sequence). The CDR3 sequence is CACSQGTSGGTLYTDTQYF. CDR3 bases: TGTGCCTGCAGCCAAGGGACTAGCGGGGGGACCCTATACACAGATACGCAGTATTTT.

The chain couples TRBV6-4 to TRBJ2-1; 16 positions agree with TRBD2. The CDR3 extends over 23 amino acids. The V segment lost 5 bases and the J segment 2 bases; nucleotides outside the gene matches: 21. The V gene's germline CDR1 is MRHNA and CDR2 SNTAGT. The CDR3 loop is CASSPRWLPGLAGGGGTYNEQFF. CDR3 coding DNA: TGTGCCAGCAGTCCCCGCTGGCTACCGGGACTAGCGGGAGGGGGTGGGACCTACAATGAGCAGTTCTTC.

This chain uses TRBV7-9 with TRBJ1-2, with 10 bases lining up with TRBD1. The CDR3 length is 14 residues. The germline gives CDR1 SEHNR, CDR2 FQNEAQ (reference sequence). The trim removed 5 bases at V and 3 bases at J, leaving 3 bases unmatched. The CDR3 nucleotides read TGTGCCAGCAGCGCGACAGGGGGCCACTATGGCTACACCTTC. Translation: CASSATGGHYGYTF.

The chain couples TRBV3-1 to TRBJ2-3; D gene uncertain. CDR3 length: 16 amino acids. The germline gives CDR1 LGHDT, CDR2 YNNKEL (reference sequence). V dropped 5 bases and J dropped 2 bases, with 17 bases sitting between them. The CDR3 DNA follows: TGTGCCAGCAGCTCCCGTGTAGTCATCGCCACAGATACGCAGTATTTT. Translating it yields CASSSRVVIATDTQYF.

The J gene is TRBJ1-6, the V gene TRBV3-1; weak D call: TRBD1 (5 bases). This CDR3 is built from 15 residues. Per the germline V gene, CDR1 is LGHDT and CDR2 is YNNKEL (reference sequence). V was trimmed by 4 bases and J by 4 bases, leaving 11 bases between them. The CDR3 bases are TGTGCCAGCAGCCGGACGACAGCGTATAATTCACCCCTCCACTTT. Amino acids: CASSRTTAYNSPLHF.

This clonotype has only one observation. The CDR3 DNA is TGCGCCAGCCGAGCAGGGGACAGGCGGAACACTGAAGCTTTCTTT. Encoded protein: CASRAGDRRNTEAFF. The J gene is TRBJ1-1, the V gene TRBV5-1; 8 nucleotides match TRBD1. V shed 7 bases, J shed 1 base, and the junction held 9 bases outside the gene matches. CDR3 length: 15 residues. The germline V gene has CDR1 SGHRS and CDR2 YFSETQ.

Remarks on this clonotype: A much larger clone sits a single nucleotide away, making a read error possible. Since no conserved phenylalanine or tryptophan closes the CDR3, a read error is the likely cause. The chain has TRBV5-1 and TRBJ2-3; no clear D. CDR1 and CDR2 from the germline V gene are SGHRS and YFSETQ. The CDR3 spans 12 residues. V lost 4 bases and J 3 bases, leaving 6 bases between the germline ends. The CDR3 sequence is CASSLATDTQYL. In DNA form, the CDR3 reads TGCGCCAGCAGCCTTGCAACAGATACGCAGTATTTG.

This clonotype was found a few times. This chain joins TRBV5-6 and TRBJ2-5; TRBD1 or TRBD2 may be the D gene (6 bases each). The CDR3 extends over 15 amino acids. Trimming took off 4 bases at V and 2 bases at J, with 15 bases between the two ends. Germline CDR1 is SGHDT and CDR2 is YYEEEE. CDR3 residues: CASSAGQLRQETQYF. CDR3 coding DNA: TGTGCCAGCAGCGCGGGACAACTAAGGCAAGAGACCCAGTACTTC.

The chain uses TRBV7-6 and TRBJ1-1, with 8 nucleotides matching TRBD1. The V gene end was trimmed by 1 base and the J gene end by 1 base; junction bases not matched to a gene: 8. This CDR3 comprises 17 residues. CDR1 SGHVS and CDR2 FNYEAQ come from the germline V gene. The CDR3 bases are TGTGCCAGCAGCTTAGGGACAGGGAGGGCAACGAACACTGAAGCTTTCTTT. It specifies CASSLGTGRATNTEAFF.

Only one count was recorded for this clonotype. The chain couples TRBV2 to TRBJ2-7, with 7 bases fitting TRBD2. V gave up 1 base and J gave up 4 bases; unmatched junction bases: 10. This CDR3 contains 16 residues. Per germline, CDR1 SNHLY and CDR2 FYNNEI. This chain's CDR3 is CASSEVASGTLYEQYF. The CDR3 nucleotides are TGTGCCAGCAGTGAAGTGGCTAGCGGAACCTTATACGAGCAGTACTTC.

This clonotype has more than one count but fewer than ten. This chain uses TRBV4-1 with TRBJ2-5, with 8 positions matching TRBD1. Germline CDR1 MGHRA, CDR2 YSYEKL. V trimming: 1 base; J trimming: 0 bases; junction bases outside the gene matches: 7. The CDR3 runs 17 residues. CDR3 sequence reads: CASSQVLRTGHQETQYF. As DNA, the CDR3 is TGCGCCAGCAGCCAAGTTCTTCGGACAGGGCACCAAGAGACCCAGTACTTC.